The 26 T cell receptor beta chains below all came from one sample that was sequenced in a study of graft-versus-host responses after intestinal transplantation. Libraries were prepared by immunoSEQ multiplex PCR; TCRdb keeps only in-frame clonotypes and omits some of them. The sample has roughly 100,000 clones; 93% are singletons. These receptors' antigens are unknown. The sequencing used unstimulated CD8+ T cells sorted from spleen or lymph node cells, collected before intestinal transplant. The source is a human donor who received an intestinal transplant.

The chain is built from TRBV4-1 and TRBJ2-7; D is unresolved. Germline CDR1 MGHRA, CDR2 YSYEKL. V shed 0 bases and J shed 4 bases, with 25 bases lying between them. The CDR3 runs to 19 residues. The DNA for the CDR3 is TGCGCCAGCAGCCAAGAGCTTTCAAGAGTCCCCGCGATGGTTTACGAGCAGTACTTC. This gives the protein CASSQELSRVPAMVYEQYF.

The chain joins TRBV6-6 to TRBJ2-5, with 7 positions matching TRBD2. Looked up from germline, CDR1 is MNHNY and CDR2 is SVGAGI (reference sequence). The CDR3 loop spans 12 amino acids. V lost 7 bases and J lost 5; bases outside the gene matches: 4. CDR3 in DNA: TGTGCCAGCACCCCCGGGGGGGAGACCCAGTACTTC. This codes for CASTPGGETQYF.

The chain couples TRBV29-1 to TRBJ1-5; D ambiguous. This CDR3 region has 15 residues. Germline V lookup: CDR1 SQVTM, CDR2 ANQGSEA. The V gene lost 8 bases and the J gene lost 2 bases, with 19 bases spanning the gap. The CDR3 coding sequence is TGCAGCCCCCGCGGGAAGGAGTCAGGCAATCAGCCCCAGCATTTT. It is translated as CSPRGKESGNQPQHF.

The rearrangement joins TRBV7-2 to TRBJ2-3; 16 bases agree with TRBD2. Unmatched junction bases numbered 4, after V lost 5 bases and J lost 2 bases. This CDR3 is 17 amino acids long. Germline V CDR1 and CDR2: SGHTA, FQGNSA. CDR3 nucleotide sequence: TGTGCCAGCAGCCCAGGGACTAGCGGGGGGGTCACAGATACGCAGTATTTT. It encodes CASSPGTSGGVTDTQYF.

The chain combines TRBV19 with TRBJ1-1; a weak D match, TRBD1 (5 bases). The CDR3 extends over 15 amino acids. V lost 0 bases and J lost 3, with 11 bases in between. Germline CDR1 LNHDA, CDR2 SQIVND (reference sequence). CDR3 in DNA: TGTGCCAGTAGTATAGACCCAGACAGTTACACTGAAGCTTTCTTT. Its protein product is CASSIDPDSYTEAFF.

The chain carries TRBV19 and TRBJ2-7; D possibly matches TRBD1 or TRBD2 (5 bases each). This CDR3 spans 15 amino acids. Germline CDR1 and CDR2: LNHDA and SQIVND (reference sequence). Trimming cost V 1 base and J 7 bases, with 17 bases left between them. CDR3 region: CASSIGVGDPLEQYF. The CDR3 region has the DNA TGTGCCAGTAGTATAGGAGTGGGGGACCCCCTTGAGCAGTACTTC.

CDR3 amino acids: CASRNPPGTGPYNEKLFF. The CDR3 region has the DNA TGTGCCAGCAGGAACCCGCCAGGGACCGGGCCCTATAATGAAAAACTGTTTTTT. The V and J genes are TRBV28 and TRBJ1-4, with D perhaps matching TRBD1 (5 bases). The germline gives CDR1 MDHEN, CDR2 SYDVKM. V lost 6 bases and J 4 bases, leaving 24 bases between the germline ends. The CDR3 has 18 residues.

CDR3 residues: CASSSTGLEGEKLFF. The CDR3, as DNA: TGTGCCAGCAGTTCCACAGGTCTAGAAGGTGAAAAACTGTTTTTT. V gene TRBV13 combines with J gene TRBJ1-4; possibly TRBD1 for D (5 bases). Germline lookup yields CDR1 PRHDT and CDR2 FYEKMQ (reference sequence). Trimming took 6 bases from V and 7 from J, leaving 18 bases between them. There are 15 residues in the CDR3.

This clone was recorded only once. The rearrangement links TRBV6-5 to TRBJ1-1, with D uncertain. The V gene's germline CDR1 is MNHEY and CDR2 SVGAGI. The CDR3 loop spans 13 amino acids. V was shortened by 5 bases and J by 1 base, with 8 bases between the two germline ends. The CDR3 coding sequence is TGTGCCAGCAGTGAAACCGAGAACACTGAAGCTTTCTTT. Translated: CASSETENTEAFF.

This clone has more than one count but fewer than ten. V usage is TRBV28 and J usage is TRBJ1-1; D may be TRBD1 (6 bases). Germline CDR1 and CDR2: MDHEN and SYDVKM. V shed 6 bases and J shed 1 base, with 18 bases lying between them. The CDR3 contains 16 residues. The CDR3 spells CASSFLGGASNTEAFF. The CDR3 DNA follows: TGTGCCAGCAGCTTCTTGGGGGGCGCGTCGAACACTGAAGCTTTCTTT. Drawing the rest from reference TRBV28 and TRBJ1-1, the complete variable domain is DVKVTQSSRYLVKRTGEKVFLECVQDMDHENMFWYRQDPGLGLRLIYFSYDVKMKEKGDIPEGYSVSREKKERFSLILESASTNQTSMYLCASSFLGGASNTEAFFGQGTRLTVV.

This clone occurred a few times. The CDR3 loop is CASSQSSDRVAYTF. The CDR3 DNA reads as TGTGCCAGCAGCCAATCCTCCGACAGGGTGGCCTACACCTTC. The rearrangement joins TRBV16 to TRBJ1-2; 7 bases agree with TRBD1. The CDR3 length is 14 residues. CDR1 is KGHSY and CDR2 is FQNENV in the germline V gene. The V and J ends lost 0 bases and 10 bases, in that order; junction bases with no gene match: 8. The full variable domain, with the rest looked up from reference TRBV16 and TRBJ1-2, is GEEVAQTPKHLVRGEGQKAKLYCAPIKGHSYVFWYQQVLKNEFKFLISFQNENVFDETGMPKERFSAKCLPNSPCSLEIQATKLEDSAVYFCASSQSSDRVAYTFGSGTRLTVV.

The rearrangement links TRBV29-1 to TRBJ2-7; no clear D gene. V was trimmed by 2 bases and J by 3 bases, leaving 5 bases between them. The CDR3 loop spans 11 amino acids. In germline, CDR1 is SQVTM, CDR2 ANQGSEA. CDR3 in amino acids: CSVEQNYEQYF. The CDR3 DNA sequence: TGCAGCGTTGAACAGAACTACGAGCAGTACTTC.

This clone was counted a few times. The V and J genes are TRBV4-1 and TRBJ1-6, with 10 bases lining up with TRBD1. The CDR3 is made up of 14 amino acids. V dropped 4 bases and J dropped 12; count of bases not matched to a gene: 6. Germline V lookup: CDR1 MGHRA, CDR2 YSYEKL. The DNA of the CDR3 is TGCGCCAGCAGCCCCGCGGGACAGGGGTTACCCCTCCACTTT. It codes for CASSPAGQGLPLHF.

The chain carries TRBV6-1 and TRBJ2-7; the match to TRBD1 covers 8 bases. Trimming removed 5 bases from V and 2 bases from J; junction bases left unmatched: 5. Germline-derived CDR1 and CDR2 are MNHNS and SASEGT. The CDR3 contains 14 residues. CDR3 nucleotide sequence: TGTGCCAGCAGTACAGGGGGTACTACCTACGAGCAGTACTTC. It codes for CASSTGGTTYEQYF.

This clone has a single count. The V call is TRBV13, the J call TRBJ1-2, with a possible D match to TRBD1 (5 bases). Germline lookup yields CDR1 PRHDT and CDR2 FYEKMQ (reference sequence). Trimming removed 4 bases at V and 4 bases at J, with 31 bases between. This CDR3 comprises 20 residues. The CDR3 is CASSSTGKGSGPQSTYGYTF. CDR3 sequence (DNA): TGTGCCAGCAGCTCCACAGGTAAAGGCTCTGGGCCCCAATCCACCTATGGCTACACCTTC.

This chain uses TRBV5-1 with TRBJ2-7; 9 nucleotides line up with TRBD1. Germline V gene sequence: CDR1 SGHRS, CDR2 YFSETQ. This CDR3 spans 16 amino acids. V trimming: 2 bases; J trimming: 2 bases; junction bases outside the gene matches: 8. CDR3 region: CASSFPGQGLTYEQYF. CDR3 DNA sequence: TGCGCCAGCAGCTTCCCGGGACAGGGATTAACCTACGAGCAGTACTTC.

The CDR3: CASSQGPGRDEQFF. The CDR3 coding sequence is TGCGCCAGCAGCCAAGGTCCCGGGCGGGATGAGCAGTTCTTC. V and J are TRBV4-1 and TRBJ2-1; possible D gene TRBD2, 5 bases. Germline V lookup: CDR1 MGHRA, CDR2 YSYEKL. Trimming stripped 1 base from V and 8 bases from J, with 12 bases between. This CDR3 comprises 14 residues.

The rearrangement links TRBV4-1 to TRBJ1-1; possibly TRBD1 for D (5 bases). CDR3 length: 14 residues. V lost 4 bases, J lost 1 base, and 10 bases lay in between. Per the germline V gene, CDR1 is MGHRA and CDR2 is YSYEKL. Here the CDR3 DNA reads TGCGCCAGCAGCCCGACTAGGGGGAACACTGAAGCTTTCTTT. It specifies CASSPTRGNTEAFF.

This chain uses TRBV7-9 with TRBJ2-7, with a weak D call TRBD1 (5 bases). Trimming cost V 1 base and J 2 bases, with 6 bases left between them. CDR3 length: 13 residues. The germline V gene has CDR1 SEHNR and CDR2 FQNEAQ (reference sequence). The DNA for the CDR3 is TGTGCCAGCAGCTTAGTGACAGCCTACGAGCAGTACTTC. Protein: CASSLVTAYEQYF. The whole variable domain, remainder taken from reference TRBV7-9 and TRBJ2-7, is DTGVSQNPRHKITKRGQNVTFRCDPISEHNRLYWYRQTLGQGPEFLTYFQNEAQLEKSRLLSDRFSAERPKGSFSTLEIQRTEQGDSAMYLCASSLVTAYEQYFGPGTRLTVT.

V usage is TRBV2 and J usage is TRBJ2-2; 10 bases are a match to TRBD1. The CDR3 has 19 residues. CDR1 SNHLY and CDR2 FYNNEI come from the germline V gene. The V and J ends lost 5 bases and 0 bases, in that order; junction bases with no gene match: 12. Here the CDR3 reads CASSLTPGQGSPNTGELFF. The CDR3 DNA sequence: TGTGCCAGCAGTCTTACTCCGGGACAGGGGTCCCCGAACACCGGGGAGCTGTTTTTT.

The chain employs TRBV12-5 and TRBJ2-7; tentatively, D is TRBD1 (6 bases). The CDR3 contains 14 residues. The germline V gene has CDR1 LGHNT and CDR2 FRNRAP. Trimming took off 5 bases at V and 2 bases at J, with 13 bases between the two ends. For the CDR3, the DNA is TGTGCTAGTGGTCCCCTGACAGGCCCCTACGAGCAGTACTTC. Translated: CASGPLTGPYEQYF.

The gene calls are TRBV4-1 and TRBJ2-1; D may be TRBD1 (6 bases). The V end lost 0 bases, the J end lost 5 bases, and 11 bases lay between the germline ends. The germline V gene has CDR1 MGHRA and CDR2 YSYEKL. The CDR3 extends over 15 amino acids. For the CDR3, the DNA is TGCGCCAGCAGCCAAGAGCCAGACAGGAACAATGAGCAGTTCTTC. Amino acid sequence: CASSQEPDRNNEQFF.

The V gene is TRBV6-1, the J gene TRBJ2-5, with D unclear. The CDR3 runs to 14 residues. Germline V lookup: CDR1 MNHNS, CDR2 SASEGT. Trimming shortened V by 5 bases and J by 1 base, and 11 bases separated the two germline ends. The CDR3 nucleotides are TGTGCCAGCAGTCCAGGACGGCTCCAAGAGACCCAGTACTTC. Its translation is CASSPGRLQETQYF.

The gene calls are TRBV6-1 and TRBJ2-1, with D unclear. CDR3 size: 12 residues. V was cut by 6 bases and J by 7 bases, with 10 bases left in between. From germline, CDR1 is MNHNS and CDR2 SASEGT. The CDR3 nucleotides read TGTGCCAGCAGCCGACAAACGAATGAGCAGTTCTTC. Amino acids: CASSRQTNEQFF.

The chain carries TRBV27 and TRBJ2-1, with no clear D. The CDR3 covers 11 residues. Trimming took off 9 bases at V and 6 bases at J, with 9 bases between the two ends. Germline V CDR1 and CDR2: MNHEY, SMNVEV (reference sequence). CDR3 DNA: TGTGCCAGGGGATCCCTCAATGAGCAGTTCTTC. It encodes CARGSLNEQFF.

This chain connects TRBV4-1 to TRBJ2-1; TRBD2 matches at 15 bases. Germline V gives CDR1 MGHRA, CDR2 YSYEKL. The CDR3 consists of 19 residues. With V trimmed by 1 base and J by 9 bases, 13 bases remained unmatched. The CDR3 nucleotides are TGCGCCAGCAGCCAAGTCTCAGCCGGGACTAGCGGGGGGCGGGGTGAGCAGTTCTTC. It translates to CASSQVSAGTSGGRGEQFF.